This TCR beta chain was obtained from a study of cytomegalovirus exposure and HLA in healthy donors. V was pared by 5 bases and J by 2 bases, with 3 bases of the junction left unmatched. The CDR3 is made up of 13 amino acids. In germline, CDR1 is SQVTM, CDR2 ANQGSEA. Use of 60 Vbeta and 13 Jbeta primers characterized the PCR. Under the authors' procedure: In a later analysis, the count reached 80 million or so unique TCR beta chains, with about 12 million shared. Some clones are missing from TCRdb's copy, which holds only in-frame ones; the method was immunoSEQ multiplex PCR. That table furnishes V, J and clone size, whereas the DNA furnished D and trimming. The table includes some 170,000 clones, around four fifths detected once. Unrecorded immune exposures were likely, despite nominal health at sampling.

The V and J genes are TRBV29-1 and TRBJ2-7; 10 nucleotides agree with TRBD1. The TCR sequence derives from a woman aged 50 to 65 in good health and CMV-seronegative. The source material was PBMCs. The CDR3 reads CSVKGQGTYEQYF. DNA of the CDR3: TGCAGCGTTAAGGGACAGGGGACCTACGAGCAGTACTTC.